This paragraph covers one TCR beta chain sequence. Its antigen is not known. The sample comes from a study of OX40 agonist ivuxolimab in advanced cancers. Whole-study context: Clinicians treated patients with ivuxolimab, an agonistic anti-OX40 (CD134) antibody. Patients were infused with ivuxolimab every 2 weeks at 0.01 to 10 mg/kg. Partial responses were recorded for three patients, including one with hepatocellular carcinoma and two with cutaneous melanoma.

Study-level results: People who partly responded at 0.1-3.0 mg/kg had some of the least clonal expansion seen.

Germline V gene lookup returns CDR1 MDHEN and CDR2 SYDVKM. The CDR3 is made up of 16 amino acids. V was pared by 5 bases and J by 5 bases, with 10 bases of the junction left unmatched. TCRdb's copy holds only in-frame clones and misses some; the assay was immunoSEQ multiplex PCR. The sample comprises nearly 80,000 clones, 84% of which are singletons, and roughly 25% rests with the top ten. This chain connects TRBV28 to TRBJ1-2; 11 nucleotides agree with TRBD1. The material sequenced was CD4+ or CD8+ T cells sorted from blood, taken in a trial of the OX40 agonist ivuxolimab. The clonotype comes from an adult with an advanced solid tumor such as melanoma, head and neck, liver or kidney cancer. The CDR3 DNA reads as TGTGCCAGCAGTATCCGCGGACAGGGGGCGCGGTATGGCTACACCTTC. Translated, it gives CASSIRGQGARYGYTF.